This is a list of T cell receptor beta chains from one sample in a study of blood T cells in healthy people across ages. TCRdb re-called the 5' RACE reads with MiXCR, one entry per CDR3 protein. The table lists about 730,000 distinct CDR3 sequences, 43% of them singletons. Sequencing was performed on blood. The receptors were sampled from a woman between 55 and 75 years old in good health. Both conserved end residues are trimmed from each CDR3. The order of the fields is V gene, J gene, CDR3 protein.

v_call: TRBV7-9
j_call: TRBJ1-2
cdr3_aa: ASSFGRGSYGYT

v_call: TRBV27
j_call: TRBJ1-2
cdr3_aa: ASSLSWDGANYGYT

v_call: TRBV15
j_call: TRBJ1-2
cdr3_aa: ATSSTGQGAT

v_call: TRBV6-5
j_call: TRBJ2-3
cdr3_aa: ASMIGQGADTQY

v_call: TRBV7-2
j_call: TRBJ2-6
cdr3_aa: ASSLQSGRYSGANVPT

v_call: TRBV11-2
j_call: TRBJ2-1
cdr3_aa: ASSLGQTPNEQF

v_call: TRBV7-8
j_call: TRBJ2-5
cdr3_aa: ASSRTSGVVETQY

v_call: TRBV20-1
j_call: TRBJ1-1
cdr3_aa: SAPTGGAVNTEAF

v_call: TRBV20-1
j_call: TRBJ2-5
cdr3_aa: SARGAVSPEQY

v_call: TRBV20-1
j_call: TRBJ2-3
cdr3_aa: SARGTSGDTDTQY

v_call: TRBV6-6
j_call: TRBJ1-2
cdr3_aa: ASSYPGQGDGYT

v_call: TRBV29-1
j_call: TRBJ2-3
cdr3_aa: SLLPGGGTDTQY

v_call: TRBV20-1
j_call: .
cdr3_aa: SARGTGRYEQY

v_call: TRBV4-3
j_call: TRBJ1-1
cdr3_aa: ASSQVKNTEAF

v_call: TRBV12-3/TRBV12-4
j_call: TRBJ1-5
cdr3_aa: ASSPDRGLHQPQH

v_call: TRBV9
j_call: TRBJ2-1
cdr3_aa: ASSEAGAGYNEQF

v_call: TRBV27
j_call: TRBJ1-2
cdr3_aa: ASSDSQGLSPAWISDPNYGYT

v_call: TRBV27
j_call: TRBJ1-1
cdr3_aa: ASSSLWPNTEAF

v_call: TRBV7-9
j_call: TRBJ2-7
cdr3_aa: ASSLALSSYEQY

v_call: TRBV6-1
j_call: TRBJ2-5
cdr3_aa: ASSFTTGGTQY

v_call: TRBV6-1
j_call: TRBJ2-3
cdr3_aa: ASSETSDLTDTQY

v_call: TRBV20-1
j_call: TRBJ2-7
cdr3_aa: SARPGQGANYEQY

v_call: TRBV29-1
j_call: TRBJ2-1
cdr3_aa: SVEGLSSYNEQF

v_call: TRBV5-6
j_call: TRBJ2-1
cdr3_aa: ASSSAGRRGVSDEQF

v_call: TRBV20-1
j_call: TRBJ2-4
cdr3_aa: SARDSGPNLAENIQY

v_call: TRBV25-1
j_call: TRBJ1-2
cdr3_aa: ASRSPIGGRDYGYT

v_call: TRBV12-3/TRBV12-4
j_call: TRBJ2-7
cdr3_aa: ASKAGTGGQQQY

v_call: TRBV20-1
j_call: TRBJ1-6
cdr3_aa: SARSGVNSPLH

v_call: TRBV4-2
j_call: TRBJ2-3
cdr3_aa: ASSQGSSGRGLSDTQY

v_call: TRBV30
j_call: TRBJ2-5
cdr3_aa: AWSVWASGGIKTQY

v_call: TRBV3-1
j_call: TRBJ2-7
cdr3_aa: ASSQVGIQGDYEQY

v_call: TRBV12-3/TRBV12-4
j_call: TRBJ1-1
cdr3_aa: ASSPRTGGGTEAF

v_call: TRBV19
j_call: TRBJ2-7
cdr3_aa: ASSDAGSSSYEQY

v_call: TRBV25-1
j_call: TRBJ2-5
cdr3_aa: ASSSSGTRLETQY

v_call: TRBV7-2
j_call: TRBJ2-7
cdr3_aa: ASSQGGGSTYEQY

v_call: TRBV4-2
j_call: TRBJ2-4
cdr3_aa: ASSDSLDGNLKNIQY

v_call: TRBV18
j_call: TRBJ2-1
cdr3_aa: ASSPPTSVAYEQF

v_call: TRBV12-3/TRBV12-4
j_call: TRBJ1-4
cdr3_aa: ASSEGGSNEKLF

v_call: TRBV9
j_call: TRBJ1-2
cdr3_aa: ASSGLGQGYGYT

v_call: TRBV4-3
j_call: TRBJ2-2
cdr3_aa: ASSLGTITGELF

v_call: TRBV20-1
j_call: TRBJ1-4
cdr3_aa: SATDRATYGKLF

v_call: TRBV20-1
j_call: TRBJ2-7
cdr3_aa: SATSGSRAGEQY

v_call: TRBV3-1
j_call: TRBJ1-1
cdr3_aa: ASTRGLSGNTEAF

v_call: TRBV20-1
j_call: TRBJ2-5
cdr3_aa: SAERSNEQY

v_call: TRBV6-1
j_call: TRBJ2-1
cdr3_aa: ASRNDRGGYNEQF

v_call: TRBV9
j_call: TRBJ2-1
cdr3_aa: ASSRTSGGGEQF

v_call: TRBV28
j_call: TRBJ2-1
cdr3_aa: ASTGQGVLNEQF

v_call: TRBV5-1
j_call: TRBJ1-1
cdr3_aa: ASISPNTEAF

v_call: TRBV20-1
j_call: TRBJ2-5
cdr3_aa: SASGLAEY

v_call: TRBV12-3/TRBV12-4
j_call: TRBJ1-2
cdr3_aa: ASSLGGMSLYGYT

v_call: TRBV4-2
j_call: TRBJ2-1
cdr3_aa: ASSQDFTAGGLNEQF

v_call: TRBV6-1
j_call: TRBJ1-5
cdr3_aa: ASTQYSNQPQH

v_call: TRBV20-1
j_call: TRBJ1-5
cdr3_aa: SARDLPGQGLNQPQH